The sequence of this T cell receptor beta chain was determined in a study of CD8+CD57+ T cells in acquired aplastic anemia. TCR beta VDJ combinations and CDR3 sequences were profiled from genomic DNA. From the reads, TCRdb called clonotypes with MiXCR, one entry per CDR3 protein. Of approximately 150,000 distinct CDR3 sequences detected, 40% to 50% appear once; the ten largest clones hold under 1.2%. Patients sequenced had flow cytometry evidence of CD8+CD57+ cell expansion. Every patient had severe acquired aplastic anemia. Sampling of blood occurred while the patients had still received no therapy. Study outcomes and limitations: The CD8+ Simpson's diversity of patients and controls was not significantly different. Patients and controls shared approximately 30 CD8+ CDR3 sequences.

Points on this clonotype: Its antigen remains unknown.

The sequencing sample was made of sorted CD4+, CD8+, or CD8+CD57+ T cells (not recorded which) from PBMCs. This receptor was identified in a human donor with aplastic anemia.

The CDR3 protein is CATQRGANPYNEQFF. The CDR3, as DNA: TGTGCCACCCAGAGGGGAGCTAACCCCTACAATGAGCAGTTCTTC. The rearrangement links TRBV2 to TRBJ2-1; D tentatively reads TRBD1 or TRBD2 (5 bases each). CDR3 length: 15 amino acids. V dropped 10 bases and J dropped 2 bases, with 18 bases sitting between them. The germline gives CDR1 SNHLY, CDR2 FYNNEI.